This record concerns one T cell receptor (beta chain) sequence. The sample originates from a study of blood T cell repertoires in COVID-19. Source study methods: By means of reference gene primer amplification, nucleated cell counts were estimated. Some clones are missing from TCRdb's copy, which holds only in-frame ones; the method was immunoSEQ multiplex PCR. V, J and clone size are taken as reported in that table, and D and trimming were inferred from the DNA itself. The table shows roughly 190,000 clones, with less than 80% occurring only once. Germline CDR1 and CDR2: MNHNY and SVGAGI (reference sequence). The CDR3 covers 17 residues. Trimming pared 5 bases from V and 3 bases from J, leaving 21 bases between.

The source of this sequence is a woman between 45 and 65 years old with acute or convalescent COVID-19. The specimen was peripheral blood. The V gene is TRBV6-6, the J gene TRBJ2-3, with D perhaps matching TRBD2 (6 bases). The CDR3 DNA is TGTGCCAGCAGTCCTGCGCGTCTGGGGGGAAGGACAGATACGCAGTATTTT. Its translation is CASSPARLGGRTDTQYF.